This T cell receptor (beta chain) was observed in a study of blood T cell repertoires in COVID-19. Study-level information: From T cells, B-cell-depleted T cells, or PBMCs came the material, which was cDNA or gDNA.

Authors' processing steps: Amplification with reference gene primers provided the estimates of nucleated cell counts. Produced via immunoSEQ multiplex PCR; TCRdb's table is partial and in-frame only. The DNA gave D and trimming, while V, J and clone size come from that table. This sample has a few hundred thousand clones, with 85% to 90% found just once. CDR1 is MNHEY, CDR2 SMNVEV, per germline (reference sequence). The CDR3 extends over 15 amino acids. Trimming at V came to 6 bases and at J to 4 bases, leaving 6 bases not matched to a gene. The sequenced material came from peripheral blood. The TCR originated in a woman in her seventies with active or convalescent COVID-19. The gene calls are TRBV27 and TRBJ1-5, with TRBD1 matching over 10 bases. The CDR3, as DNA: TGTGCCAGCAGCCGGGGACAGGGGCTGAATCAGCCCCAGCATTTT. This gives the protein CASSRGQGLNQPQHF.